This TCR beta chain appears in the sequencing data of a study of cytomegalovirus exposure and HLA in healthy donors. Study-wide results and limits: By HLA locus, TCR association rates varied in a later analysis, with DRB1 showing the most and HLA-C the fewest.

As for this clone: What it binds is unknown.

Donors had nominal health at sampling but likely had unrecorded immune exposures. The CDR3 has 13 amino acids. The germline gives CDR1 KGHSH, CDR2 LQKENI. V dropped 2 bases and J dropped 3 bases, with 8 bases sitting between them. Primers included in the PCR were 60 Vbeta and 13 Jbeta primers. Profiled with immunoSEQ multiplex PCR; TCRdb holds only in-frame clones, not every one. The table records some 200,000 clones, about 70% of them present only once. This rearrangement joins TRBV18 to TRBJ2-7; tentative D call: TRBD1 (5 bases). The sequenced sample consisted of PBMCs. The sequence came from a woman aged 25 to 39 in good health and CMV-seronegative. The CDR3 loop is CASSPRQNYEQYF. DNA for the CDR3: TGTGCCAGCTCACCAAGACAGAACTACGAGCAGTACTTC. Full variable domain (rest looked up from reference TRBV18 and TRBJ2-7): NAGVMQNPRHLVRRRGQEARLRCSPMKGHSHVYWYRQLPEEGLKFMVYLQKENIIDESGMPKERFSAEFPKEGPSILRIQQVVRGDSAAYFCASSPRQNYEQYFGPGTRLTVT.